The sequence of this T cell receptor (beta chain) was determined in a study of blood T cell repertoires in COVID-19. This CDR3 contains 15 residues. The V gene lost 1 base and the J gene lost 6 bases, with 15 bases spanning the gap. The germline gives CDR1 PRHDT, CDR2 FYEKMQ (reference sequence). Produced via immunoSEQ multiplex PCR; TCRdb's table is partial and in-frame only. The sample lists 130,000 or so clones; about 89% were seen once. Sequences were obtained from peripheral blood. The sequence derives from a man in his fifties with active or convalescent COVID-19. The chain employs TRBV13 and TRBJ1-2; the D gene is possibly TRBD1 (6 bases). The CDR3 loop is CASSLAAGAVHGYTF. CDR3 DNA: TGTGCCAGCAGCTTAGCCGCAGGGGCTGTCCATGGCTACACCTTC.